This T cell receptor beta chain was identified in a study of T cell changes during pregnancy in multiple sclerosis. This table comes from immunoSEQ multiplex PCR, and its TCRdb copy is limited to in-frame clones, with some not included. The repertoire holds about 40,000 clones, about 87% seen once, with more than 0.55% in the top ten. V gave up 5 bases and J gave up 4 bases; unmatched junction bases: 3. The germline gives CDR1 SGHTA, CDR2 FQGTGA. The CDR3 runs 15 residues. The receptor comes from a female donor with multiple sclerosis, enrolled in a pregnancy study. This sample comprised CD4+ T cells from peripheral blood mononuclear cells, obtained before pregnancy. This chain links TRBV7-3 with TRBJ2-1; 12 bases match TRBD2. The CDR3 protein is CASSIGTSGYNEQFF. CDR3 coding DNA: TGTGCCAGCAGCATCGGGACTAGCGGGTACAATGAGCAGTTCTTC.